The 20 T cell receptor beta chains below were found in one sample sequenced in a study of T cells in Graves' hyperthyroidism and ophthalmopathy. Amplification yielded TCR beta CDR3 regions, with RNA transcripts as the source. A first-round RT-PCR of the TCR CDR3 used the HTBI primer set. TCRdb re-derived calls from the multiplex PCR reads in MiXCR, one entry per CDR3 protein. The data show more than 500,000 distinct CDR3 sequences, roughly 15% seen once. Sequencing was carried out using blood. These receptors all come from a young woman with Graves' ophthalmopathy.

The chain employs TRBV7-2 and TRBJ1-1, with TRBD1 as a possible D gene (6 bases). Germline CDR1 SGHTA, CDR2 FQGNSA. The CDR3 has 16 residues. Trimming removed 1 base at V and 0 bases at J, with 12 bases between. CDR3 residues: CASSLGGQIMNTEAFF. The CDR3 nucleotides read TGTGCCAGCAGCTTAGGAGGACAGATAATGAACACTGAAGCTTTCTTT.

The genes are TRBV10-1 and TRBJ2-5, with TRBD2 matching 12 bases. Losses at the gene ends were 2 bases for V and 0 bases for J; bases not matched to a gene: 10. The CDR3 is made up of 19 amino acids. Looked up from germline, CDR1 is WNHNN and CDR2 is SYGVQD (reference sequence). CDR3 bases: TGCGCCAGCAGTGAGCCCCGAAATTCTAGCGGGAGGGACCAAGAGACCCAGTACTTC. Its translation: CASSEPRNSSGRDQETQYF.

This clonotype has a handful of counts. V and J are TRBV29-1 and TRBJ2-7; 8 nucleotides align to TRBD1. The germline gives CDR1 SQVTM, CDR2 ANQGSEA. The V gene end was trimmed by 5 bases and the J gene end by 3 bases; junction bases not matched to a gene: 6. The CDR3 totals 13 residues. As DNA, the CDR3 is TGCAGCGTTATGGACAGGGACGGCTACGAGCAGTACTTC. Translated: CSVMDRDGYEQYF.

The chain employs TRBV13 and TRBJ2-1; TRBD2 agrees at 7 bases. The CDR3 totals 14 residues. Germline trimming cut 4 bases from V and 10 bases from J; bases unmatched to any gene: 10. The germline CDR1 and CDR2 sequences are PRHDT and FYEKMQ (reference sequence). The CDR3 nucleotides are TGTGCCAGCAGCTCTCCCGAGGGAGGGCGGGAGCAGTTCTTC. It codes for CASSSPEGGREQFF.

This chain uses TRBV27 with TRBJ2-1, with 8 positions matching TRBD2. This CDR3 comprises 16 residues. CDR1 is MNHEY and CDR2 is SMNVEV in the germline V gene (reference sequence). The trim removed 1 base at V and 7 bases at J, leaving 9 bases unmatched. In nucleotides, the CDR3 is TGTGCCAGCAGTTTATTGGCAGCGGGAGTCGGGAATGAGCAGTTCTTC. Translated: CASSLLAAGVGNEQFF.

At least ten counts were recorded for this clonotype. The chain links TRBV28 to TRBJ2-1; D is unclear. V lost 7 bases, J lost 3 bases, and 4 bases lay in between. The germline V gene has CDR1 MDHEN and CDR2 SYDVKM. This CDR3 is built from 11 residues. For the CDR3, the DNA is TGTGCCAGCACGGTCTACAATGAGCAGTTCTTC. Residues: CASTVYNEQFF.

This clonotype showed up many times. V is TRBV28 and J is TRBJ2-7; D is unresolved. The V end was cut by 3 bases, the J end by 2 bases, with 17 bases between. This CDR3 spans 16 amino acids. Germline V gene sequence: CDR1 MDHEN, CDR2 SYDVKM. This CDR3 reads CASSFQSRNRAYEQYF. CDR3 in DNA: TGTGCCAGCAGTTTTCAATCCCGGAATCGAGCCTACGAGCAGTACTTC.

This clonotype was counted ten times or more. The chain is built from TRBV20-1 and TRBJ2-4; TRBD1 aligns across 9 bases. J lost 4 bases, V lost 5 bases, and 6 bases had no gene match. This CDR3 has 14 amino acids. Germline V gene lookup returns CDR1 DFQATT and CDR2 SNEGSKA (reference sequence). For the CDR3, the DNA is TGCAGTGCTCCCGGACAGGGGAATAAAAACATTCAGTACTTC. The encoded protein is CSAPGQGNKNIQYF.

This clonotype was seen only a few times. The V and J genes are TRBV6-1 and TRBJ2-2; D is tentatively TRBD1 or TRBD2 (6 bases each). The V gene lost 6 bases and the J gene lost 4 bases, with 18 bases spanning the gap. Germline lookup yields CDR1 MNHNS and CDR2 SASEGT. The CDR3 is made up of 16 amino acids. The CDR3 coding sequence is TGTGCCAGCAGCAGAAGTGGGGGGCCGACCACCGGGGAGCTGTTTTTT. It codes for CASSRSGGPTTGELFF.

The rearrangement joins TRBV20-1 to TRBJ2-4, with 12 nucleotides matching TRBD2. V lost 3 bases to trimming and J lost 2 bases; unmatched junction nucleotides: 2. Germline V gene lookup returns CDR1 DFQATT and CDR2 SNEGSKA (reference sequence). The CDR3 has 15 amino acids. This CDR3 is CSARTSGGSKNIQYF. The CDR3 coding sequence is TGCAGTGCTAGGACTAGCGGGGGATCCAAAAACATTCAGTACTTC.

This clonotype was seen at least ten times. The chain recombines TRBV7-9 with TRBJ2-5, with D possibly called TRBD1 or TRBD2 (6 bases each). Germline V CDR1 and CDR2: SEHNR, FQNEAQ (reference sequence). Trimming pared 5 bases from V and 4 bases from J, leaving 14 bases between. CDR3 length equals 14 residues. CDR3 in amino acids: CASSRGTSGETQYF. The CDR3, as DNA: TGTGCCAGCAGCAGGGGGACTTCAGGAGAGACCCAGTACTTC.

This clonotype was counted once. The chain recombines TRBV24-1 with TRBJ1-1, with a weak D call TRBD1 (6 bases). Trimming pared 9 bases from V and 0 bases from J, leaving 13 bases between. Germline CDR1 reads KGHDR; CDR2 reads SFDVKD. This CDR3 spans 14 amino acids. The CDR3 DNA reads TGTGCCACCCGCTCACAGGGAATGAACACTGAAGCTTTCTTT. Its protein is CATRSQGMNTEAFF.

This chain connects TRBV9 to TRBJ2-7; D perhaps matches TRBD2 (5 bases). V was shortened by 0 bases and J by 2 bases, with 12 bases between the two germline ends. CDR3 length equals 15 residues. Germline V gene sequence: CDR1 SGDLS, CDR2 YYNGEE. CDR3 nucleotides: TGTGCCAGCAGCGTAGGCCCCAGCGGTCCCTACGAGCAGTACTTC. Translated, it gives CASSVGPSGPYEQYF.

This chain connects TRBV6-1 to TRBJ1-5, with no clear D. The germline V gene encodes CDR1 MNHNS and CDR2 SASEGT. The CDR3 is made up of 13 amino acids. The V end was cut by 6 bases, the J end by 4 bases, with 10 bases between. The CDR3 loop is CASRVEFNQPQHF. The DNA for the CDR3 is TGTGCCAGCAGGGTAGAATTTAATCAGCCCCAGCATTTT.

The chain employs TRBV15 and TRBJ2-5; unclear D gene. There are 12 residues in the CDR3. Looked up from germline, CDR1 is LNHNV and CDR2 is YYDKDF (reference sequence). The V and J ends lost 9 bases and 5 bases respectively, with 13 bases between them. CDR3 amino acids: CATSPLGETQYF. For the CDR3, the DNA is TGTGCCACGAGTCCTCTCGGGGAGACCCAGTACTTC.

Only a few counts were recorded for this clonotype. A junction boundary mismatches the germline segment, possibly from a read error. The V gene is TRBV28, the J gene TRBJ2-1; TRBD2 matches 7 bases. This CDR3 spans 15 amino acids. CDR1 and CDR2 from the germline V gene are MDHEN and SYDVKM. CDR3 nucleotide sequence: TGTACCAGCACCCGCGCGGGACTAAGATTCAATGAGCAGTTCTTC. This encodes CTSTRAGLRFNEQFF. The variable domain in full, completed from reference TRBV28 and TRBJ2-1, reads DVKVTQSSRYLVKRTGEKVFLECVQDMDHENMFWYRQDPGLGLRLIYFSYDVKMKEKGDIPEGYSVSREKKERFSLILESASTNQTSMYLCTSTRAGLRFNEQFFGPGTRLTVL.

The table lists this clonotype with a few counts. The chain employs TRBV28 and TRBJ1-1, with D perhaps matching TRBD1 (6 bases). This CDR3 spans 15 amino acids. The V and J ends lost 4 bases and 3 bases respectively, with 15 bases between them. The germline gives CDR1 MDHEN, CDR2 SYDVKM. The CDR3 loop reads CASSSAAKGDTEAFF. CDR3 bases: TGTGCCAGCAGTTCAGCCGCCAAGGGGGACACTGAAGCTTTCTTT.

This clonotype was recorded at least ten times. This rearrangement joins TRBV7-2 to TRBJ2-7; TRBD1 aligns across 9 bases. The length of the CDR3 is 15 residues. Germline V gene data show CDR1 as SGHTA and CDR2 as FQGNSA. After removal of 1 base from V and 4 bases from J, the junction contained 5 bases not matched to a gene. For the CDR3, the DNA is TGTGCCAGCAGCTTAGAAGGGACAGGGAGGTACGAGCAGTACTTC. Translation gives CASSLEGTGRYEQYF.

The count of this clonotype is one. This chain uses TRBV7-2 with TRBJ2-1; 13 nucleotides match TRBD2. CDR3 size: 18 residues. The V segment lost 5 bases and the J segment 1 base; nucleotides outside the gene matches: 8. In germline, CDR1 is SGHTA, CDR2 FQGNSA. Here the CDR3 reads CASSARLAGGRSYNEQFF. CDR3 bases: TGTGCCAGCAGCGCCCGACTAGCGGGAGGCAGGTCCTACAATGAGCAGTTCTTC.

The genes are TRBV12-3 or TRBV12-4 and TRBJ2-3; TRBD2 agrees at 10 bases. J lost 6 bases, V lost 4 bases, and 4 bases had no gene match. The CDR3 is 14 residues long. The CDR3 sequence: CASSSRSGRDTQYF. In nucleotides, the CDR3 is TGTGCCAGCAGTTCCCGTAGCGGGAGGGATACGCAGTATTTT.